This TCR beta chain is from a study of CD8 T cells in ankylosing spondylitis. Study-wide findings and caveats: Typical of ankylosing spondylitis blood, it appeared, was a TCR beta motif of several highly homologous variants.

The CDR3 extends over 15 amino acids. Trimming stripped 3 bases from V and 0 bases from J, with 9 bases between. This clonotype appeared many times. As yet, its antigen is unknown. TCRdb re-called the 5' RACE reads through MiXCR, storing one row per CDR3 protein. The table lists tens of thousands of distinct CDR3 sequences, roughly 8.8% of them singletons. The J gene is TRBJ1-3, the V gene TRBV12-3 or TRBV12-4; D gene unclear. The sequence derives from a male donor with ankylosing spondylitis. Specimen: blood, either unsorted or a sorted T cell fraction (not recorded which). This CDR3 is CASSFPGRSGNTIYF. The CDR3 coding sequence is TGTGCCAGCAGTTTCCCCGGACGCTCTGGAAACACCATATATTTT.